These 13 T cell receptor beta chains were sequenced from one sample in a study of blood T cell repertoires in COVID-19. Profiled with immunoSEQ multiplex PCR; TCRdb holds only in-frame clones, not every one. The sample shows roughly 250,000 clones, about 82% of them seen only once. Sequenced: PBMCs or T cells enriched from blood (not recorded which). The receptors here all came from a woman aged 50 to 65 who had recovered from COVID-19.

In this sample, this clone turned up once. The chain couples TRBV27 to TRBJ2-1, with D perhaps matching TRBD2 (6 bases). This CDR3 has 13 residues. Germline assignment: CDR1 MNHEY and CDR2 SMNVEV (reference sequence). V lost 6 bases to trimming and J lost 9 bases, with 15 bases between them. The CDR3 coding sequence is TGTGCCAGCAGAAGGGACTCCCCGGTTGAGCAGTTCTTC. Translation: CASRRDSPVEQFF.

The gene calls are TRBV18 and TRBJ1-1; a possible D gene is TRBD1 (6 bases). CDR3 length: 15 residues. Per the germline V gene, CDR1 is KGHSH and CDR2 is LQKENI. Trimming stripped 1 base from V and 1 base from J, with 10 bases between. For the CDR3, the DNA is TGTGCCAGCTCACCACTTCGGACAGCGAACACTGAAGCTTTCTTT. Translated: CASSPLRTANTEAFF.

The J gene is TRBJ1-5, the V gene TRBV25-1; D unclear. CDR3 size: 13 residues. V was clipped by 6 bases and J by 5 bases, with 11 bases between them. Germline lookup yields CDR1 MGHDK and CDR2 SYGVNS. DNA for the CDR3: TGTGCCAGCAGGAGGGATATCTATCAGCCCCAGCATTTT. This codes for CASRRDIYQPQHF.

The chain couples TRBV10-3 to TRBJ2-1, with 8 bases lining up with TRBD2. Germline CDR1 is ENHRY and CDR2 is SYGVKD. V dropped 0 bases and J dropped 9; count of bases not matched to a gene: 10. This CDR3 comprises 16 residues. The CDR3 protein is CAISESGALAAGEQFF. DNA of the CDR3: TGTGCCATCAGTGAGTCGGGGGCACTAGCGGCGGGTGAGCAGTTCTTC.

The V and J genes are TRBV7-2 and TRBJ2-1, with 9 bases matching TRBD2. The CDR3 sequence is 14 residues long. Germline V gives CDR1 SGHTA, CDR2 FQGNSA. The V segment lost 5 bases and the J segment 13 bases; nucleotides outside the gene matches: 12. CDR3 sequence reads: CASSPNSVAGEQFF. The CDR3, as DNA: TGTGCCAGCAGCCCCAACTCGGTAGCGGGGGAACAGTTCTTC. The full variable domain, with the rest looked up from reference TRBV7-2 and TRBJ2-1, is GAGVSQSPSNKVTEKGKDVELRCDPISGHTALYWYRQSLGQGLEFLIYFQGNSAPDKSGLPSDRFSAERTGGSVSTLTIQRTQQEDSAVYLCASSPNSVAGEQFFGPGTRLTVL.

The gene calls are TRBV30 and TRBJ2-5; TRBD2 might be the D (7 bases). The CDR3 consists of 12 residues. Trimming removed 4 bases at V and 5 bases at J, with 11 bases between. The germline V gene encodes CDR1 GTSNPN and CDR2 SVGIG (reference sequence). The CDR3 DNA sequence: TGTGCCTGGATCGGGGGGCAGGAGACCCAGTACTTC. Translated: CAWIGGQETQYF.

CDR3 coding DNA: TGCAGCGTCCCGACAGGGGGAGGGTACTATGGCTACACCTTC. This encodes CSVPTGGGYYGYTF. The genes are TRBV29-1 and TRBJ1-2, with 9 bases fitting TRBD1. V dropped 6 bases and J dropped 3; count of bases not matched to a gene: 8. The CDR3 is made up of 14 amino acids. The germline V gene has CDR1 SQVTM and CDR2 ANQGSEA.

This clone is a singleton in its sample. The chain is built from TRBV11-2 and TRBJ1-1, with a weak D call TRBD1 (5 bases). The CDR3 runs to 18 residues. CDR1 is SGHAT and CDR2 is FQNNGV in the germline V gene. The germline V and J ends were trimmed by 4 bases and 4 bases, with 25 bases remaining between them. This CDR3 is CASSSPGRGRVGRTEAFF. The CDR3 region has the DNA TGTGCCAGCAGCTCCCCGGGGCGGGGGAGAGTCGGGCGCACTGAAGCTTTCTTT. Full variable domain (rest looked up from reference TRBV11-2 and TRBJ1-1): EAGVAQSPRYKIIEKRQSVAFWCNPISGHATLYWYQQILGQGPKLLIQFQNNGVVDDSQLPKDRFSAERLKGVDSTLKIQPAKLEDSAVYLCASSSPGRGRVGRTEAFFGQGTRLTVV.

The rearrangement joins TRBV7-2 to TRBJ1-1, with D uncertain. Germline V lookup: CDR1 SGHTA, CDR2 FQGNSA. The length of the CDR3 is 14 residues. V was cut by 4 bases and J by 11 bases, with 20 bases left in between. In DNA form, the CDR3 reads TGTGCCAGCAGCTCCCCCTCGATCCTTGCGGTCGCTTTCTTT. Translating it yields CASSSPSILAVAFF.

The chain is built from TRBV6-5 and TRBJ2-7; D possibly corresponds to TRBD2 (5 bases). The CDR3 loop spans 15 amino acids. With 5 bases removed from V and 6 bases from J, the gap between germline ends came to 20 bases. Germline-derived CDR1 and CDR2 are MNHEY and SVGAGI. The CDR3 sequence: CASSNHAGHRPEQYF. The CDR3 region has the DNA TGTGCCAGCAGTAACCACGCGGGCCACAGACCCGAGCAGTACTTC.

The V gene is TRBV19, the J gene TRBJ2-7; TRBD1 might be the D (6 bases). CDR1 LNHDA and CDR2 SQIVND come from the germline V gene (reference sequence). The CDR3 is made up of 13 amino acids. The V end lost 6 bases, the J end lost 1 base, and 10 bases lay between the germline ends. DNA for the CDR3: TGTGCCAGTAGCGGGACAAAGTCCTACGAGCAGTACTTC. Translation gives CASSGTKSYEQYF.

DNA for the CDR3: TGTGCCATAGCCACTAGCGGATCCTACAATGAGCAGTTCTTC. It encodes CAIATSGSYNEQFF. This rearrangement joins TRBV10-3 to TRBJ2-1, with 8 bases lining up with TRBD2. The CDR3 is made up of 14 amino acids. V lost 9 bases, J lost 1 base, and 5 bases stayed unmatched. Germline V gene sequence: CDR1 ENHRY, CDR2 SYGVKD.

This clone occurred a few times. The chain couples TRBV27 to TRBJ1-4; D perhaps matches TRBD1 (5 bases). Germline V gene lookup returns CDR1 MNHEY and CDR2 SMNVEV (reference sequence). The CDR3 length is 19 residues. The V end was cut by 4 bases, the J end by 2 bases, with 23 bases between. CDR3 region: CASSYGFGRGIGTNEKLFF. CDR3 bases: TGTGCCAGCAGTTACGGGTTTGGAAGGGGAATTGGGACTAATGAAAAACTGTTTTTT.